These T cell receptor beta chains were read from a single sample in a study of blood T cells in healthy people across ages. In TCRdb, the 5' RACE reads were re-called with MiXCR into one record per CDR3 protein. The sample shows 1.5 million to 2 million distinct CDR3 sequences, roughly 27% of them seen only once. The sample taken for sequencing was blood. These receptors originate from a woman in her 30s in good health. The CDR3 runs from the conserved cysteine through the conserved F or W. Each record gives: D gene, J gene, V gene, clone size, CDR3 protein, CDR3 DNA. A D gene is named only where the DNA matches it firmly. Expanded clones are given a class, and other clones once, few, many or no size at all.

. TRBJ1-2 TRBV14 few CASSQRNSYGYTF TGTGCCAGCAGCCAAAGGAATAGCTATGGCTACACCTTC
. TRBJ1-6 TRBV6-6 . CASSYSKQALDSPLHF TGTGCCAGCAGTTACTCGAAGCAGGCGCTGGATTCACCCCTCCACTTT
. TRBJ2-7 TRBV29-1 once CSVLTGHRSYEQYF TGCAGCGTCCTGACAGGACACCGATCCTACGAGCAGTACTTC
TRBD1 TRBJ1-5 TRBV7-2 . CASSSSTGLGQPQHF TGTGCCAGCAGCTCCTCGACAGGGCTGGGTCAGCCCCAGCATTTT
TRBD2 TRBJ2-3 TRBV20-1 . CSAREGTSGRQAQYF TGCAGTGCTAGAGAGGGGACTAGCGGGAGGCAGGCGCAGTATTTT
. TRBJ1-2 TRBV27 many CASSRGIRGDYGYTF TGTGCCAGCAGTAGGGGGATTAGAGGAGACTATGGCTACACCTTC
TRBD2 TRBJ2-1 TRBV29-1 few CSVKRGDNNEQFF TGCAGCGTGAAGCGGGGGGATAACAATGAGCAGTTCTTC
TRBD2 TRBJ2-1 TRBV29-1 . CSVETRLAGNEQFF TGCAGCGTAGAAACCCGACTAGCCGGGAATGAGCAGTTCTTC
. TRBJ2-7 TRBV28 . CAGSPFDGPYEQYF TGTGCCGGCAGTCCTTTTGACGGCCCCTACGAGCAGTACTTC
TRBD2 TRBJ2-7 TRBV6-5 many CASSSRLAGVLYEQYF TGTGCCAGCAGTTCACGACTAGCGGGGGTTCTATACGAGCAGTACTTC
. TRBJ1-2 TRBV20-1 . CSARRDGGNYGYTF TGCAGTGCTAGAAGGGACGGGGGGAACTATGGCTACACCTTC
. TRBJ1-4 TRBV4-1 . CVSSQEWGSFEKLFF TGCGTCAGCAGCCAAGAGTGGGGTTCTTTTGAAAAACTGTTTTTT
. TRBJ2-1 TRBV27 . CASSFEGRATYNEQFF TGTGCCAGCAGTTTCGAGGGCAGAGCTACCTACAATGAGCAGTTCTTC
. TRBJ1-5 TRBV6-5 few CASRPGISGNQPQHF TGTGCCAGCAGGCCGGGAATTTCGGGCAATCAGCCCCAGCATTTT
TRBD1 TRBJ1-2 TRBV29-1 . CSAGGTGNYGYTF TGCAGCGCTGGAGGGACAGGGAACTATGGCTACACCTTC
. TRBJ1-5 TRBV6-1 . CASSANLSNQPQHF TGTGCCAGCAGTGCGAACCTTAGCAATCAGCCCCAGCATTTT
TRBD1 TRBJ1-2 TRBV3-1 many CASSLTGTDDYGYTF TGTGCCAGCAGCCTGACCGGGACAGACGACTATGGCTACACCTTC
TRBD1 TRBJ2-5 TRBV12-3/TRBV12-4 . CASSGDSPQTQYF TGTGCCAGCAGTGGGGACAGCCCGCAGACCCAGTACTTC
TRBD1 TRBJ1-1 TRBV5-1 . CASMQGGNTEAFF TGCGCCAGCATGCAGGGGGGGAACACTGAAGCTTTCTTT
. TRBJ2-7 TRBV4-1 many CASSQGTVQTTQYF TGCGCCAGCAGCCAAGGGACCGTTCAAACAACGCAGTACTTC
. TRBJ2-3 TRBV9 . CASRGGGKTESTDTQYF TGTGCCAGCAGGGGTGGAGGGAAGACAGAAAGCACAGATACGCAGTATTTT
. TRBJ2-2 TRBV18 . CASLPTNTGELFF TGTGCCAGCCTTCCTACGAACACCGGGGAGCTGTTTTTT
. TRBJ1-4 TRBV5-1 few CASRPLGGEKLFF TGCGCCAGCAGACCCCTCGGGGGTGAAAAACTGTTTTTT
. TRBJ1-6 TRBV4-3 . CASSQEKGRGPGALHSPLHF TGCGCCAGCAGCCAAGAAAAGGGGAGAGGGCCGGGGGCCTTGCATTCACCCCTCCACTTT
TRBD1 TRBJ1-2 TRBV29-1 few CSVTGQGKRYGYTF TGCAGCGTCACAGGACAGGGGAAGAGATATGGCTACACCTTC
. TRBJ2-7 TRBV7-7 many CASSLGGQPSYEQYF TGTGCCAGCAGCCTGGGGGGACAGCCGTCCTACGAGCAGTACTTC
. TRBJ2-3 TRBV5-1 . CASRKGDRTDTQYF TGCGCCAGCAGAAAGGGGGACCGCACAGATACGCAGTATTTT
. TRBJ2-1 TRBV5-2 . CASKGLEYNEQFF TGTGCCAGCAAAGGACTGGAGTACAATGAGCAGTTCTTC
. TRBJ2-3 TRBV7-3 few CASSFWGGAEDTQYF TGTGCCAGCAGCTTCTGGGGGGGGGCCGAGGATACGCAGTATTTT
. TRBJ1-2 TRBV12-3/TRBV12-4 . CASSQNAMDGYTF TGTGCCAGCAGTCAGAATGCGATGGATGGCTACACCTTC
TRBD1 TRBJ1-2 TRBV7-2 . CASSFRDRGNGYTF TGTGCCAGCAGCTTCCGGGACAGGGGGAATGGCTACACCTTC
TRBD1 TRBJ2-1 TRBV2 . CASRRTGQGARNEQFF TGTGCCAGCAGGCGCACGGGACAGGGGGCAAGAAATGAGCAGTTCTTC
. TRBJ1-1 TRBV3-1 . CASSPATENTEAFF TGTGCCAGCAGCCCTGCGACAGAGAACACTGAAGCTTTCTTT
TRBD1 TRBJ2-1 TRBV24-1 many CATSDATGMYNEQFF TGTGCCACCAGTGATGCGACAGGGATGTACAATGAGCAGTTCTTC
. TRBJ2-1 TRBV7-9 few CASSFEGGLGNEQFF TGTGCCAGCAGCTTCGAGGGGGGGCTGGGGAATGAGCAGTTCTTC
. TRBJ1-6 TRBV7-2 few CASSPGGWGSPLHF TGCGCCAGCAGCCCCGGGGGATGGGGTTCACCCCTCCACTTT
TRBD1 TRBJ1-5 TRBV20-1 . CSAPGQASVIHSNQPQHF TGCAGTGCTCCAGGACAGGCTTCGGTAATCCATAGCAATCAGCCCCAGCATTTT
TRBD2 TRBJ2-7 TRBV20-1 . CSAPKAGVRNEQYF TGCAGTGCCCCTAAAGCGGGAGTTAGAAACGAGCAGTACTTC
TRBD1 TRBJ2-5 TRBV3-1 . CARGQGRETQYF TGTGCAAGAGGACAGGGACGAGAGACCCAGTACTTC
TRBD2 TRBJ2-7 TRBV20-1 . CSARGGLAVEQYF TGCAGTGCTAGGGGGGGGTTAGCGGTCGAGCAGTACTTC
TRBD2 TRBJ2-5 TRBV10-3 . CAIGLAQPNEQYF TGTGCCATAGGACTAGCCCAACCTAATGAGCAGTACTTC
TRBD1 TRBJ1-2 TRBV7-2 few CASSLQGVNYGYTF TGTGCCAGCAGCTTGCAGGGGGTTAACTATGGCTACACCTTC
. TRBJ2-6 TRBV4-1 few CASSHGRSSGANVLTF TGCGCCAGCAGCCATGGACGGTCCTCTGGGGCCAACGTCCTGACTTTC
. TRBJ1-5 TRBV4-1 few CASSQDRSHQPQHF TGCGCCAGCAGCCAAGACAGGTCGCATCAGCCCCAGCATTTT
. TRBJ1-2 TRBV6-1 few CASSDFRGFDYGYTF TGTGCCAGCAGTGATTTTCGGGGTTTTGACTATGGCTACACCTTC
. TRBJ1-2 TRBV6-1 few CASSELRQSYGYTF TGTGCCAGCAGTGAATTAAGACAGTCGTATGGCTACACCTTC
. TRBJ1-4 TRBV14 . CASSQTGPKLFF TGTGCCAGCAGCCAGACAGGTCCGAAACTGTTTTTT
. TRBJ2-7 TRBV5-5 many CASSLSEYEQYF TGTGCCAGCAGCTTATCCGAGTACGAGCAGTACTTC